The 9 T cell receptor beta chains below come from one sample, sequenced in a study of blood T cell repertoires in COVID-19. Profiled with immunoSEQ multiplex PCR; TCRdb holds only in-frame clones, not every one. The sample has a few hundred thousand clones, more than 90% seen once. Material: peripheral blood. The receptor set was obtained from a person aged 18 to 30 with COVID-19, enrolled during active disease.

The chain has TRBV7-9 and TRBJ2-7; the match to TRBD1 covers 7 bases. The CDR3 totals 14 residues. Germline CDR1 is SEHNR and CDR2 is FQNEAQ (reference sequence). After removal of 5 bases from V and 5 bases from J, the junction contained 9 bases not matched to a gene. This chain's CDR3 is CASSEPTGKNEQYF. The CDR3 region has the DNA TGTGCCAGCAGCGAGCCGACAGGGAAGAACGAGCAGTACTTC.

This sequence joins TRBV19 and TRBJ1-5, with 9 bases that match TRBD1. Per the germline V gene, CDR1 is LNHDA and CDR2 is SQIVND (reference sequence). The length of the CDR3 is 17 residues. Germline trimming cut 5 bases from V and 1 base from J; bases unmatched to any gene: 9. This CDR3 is CASSLSQGAWSNQPQHF. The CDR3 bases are TGTGCCAGTAGTCTATCACAGGGGGCTTGGAGCAATCAGCCCCAGCATTTT.

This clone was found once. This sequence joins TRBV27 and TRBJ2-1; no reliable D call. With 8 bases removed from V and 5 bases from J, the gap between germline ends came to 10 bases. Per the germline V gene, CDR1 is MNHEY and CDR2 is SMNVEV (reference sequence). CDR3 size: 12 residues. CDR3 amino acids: CASLRLNNEQFF. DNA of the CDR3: TGTGCCAGCCTTCGACTTAACAATGAGCAGTTCTTC.

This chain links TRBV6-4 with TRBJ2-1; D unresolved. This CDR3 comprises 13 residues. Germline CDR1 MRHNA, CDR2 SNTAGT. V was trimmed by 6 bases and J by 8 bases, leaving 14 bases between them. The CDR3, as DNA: TGTGCCAGCAGCCCCTCTGCGGTCGATGAGCAGTTCTTC. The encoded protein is CASSPSAVDEQFF.

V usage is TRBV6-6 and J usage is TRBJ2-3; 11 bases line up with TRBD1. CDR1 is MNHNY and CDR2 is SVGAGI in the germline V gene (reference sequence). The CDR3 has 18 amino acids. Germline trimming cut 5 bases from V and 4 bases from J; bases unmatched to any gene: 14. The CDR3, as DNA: TGTGCCAGCAGTCCAGGACAGGGGGCGCAAATCGGTTCAGATACGCAGTATTTT. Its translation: CASSPGQGAQIGSDTQYF.

The CDR3 coding sequence is TGTGCCAGCACCAATACAGGGTTGGACTATGGCTACACCTTC. This codes for CASTNTGLDYGYTF. V and J are TRBV11-2 and TRBJ1-2, with D possibly being TRBD1 (6 bases). The CDR3 sequence is 14 residues long. Germline V CDR1 and CDR2: SGHAT, FQNNGV. Trimming cost V 7 bases and J 3 bases, with 15 bases left between them.

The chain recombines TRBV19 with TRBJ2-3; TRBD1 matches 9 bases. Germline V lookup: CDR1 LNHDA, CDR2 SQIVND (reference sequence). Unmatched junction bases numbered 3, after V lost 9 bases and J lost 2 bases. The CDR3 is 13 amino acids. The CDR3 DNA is TGTGCCAGCGGGACAGGGATCACAGATACGCAGTATTTT. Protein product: CASGTGITDTQYF. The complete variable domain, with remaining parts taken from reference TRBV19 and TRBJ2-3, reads DGGITQSPKYLFRKEGQNVTLSCEQNLNHDAMYWYRQDPGQGLRLIYYSQIVNDFQKGDIAEGYSVSREKKESFPLTVTSAQKNPTAFYLCASGTGITDTQYFGPGTRLTVL.

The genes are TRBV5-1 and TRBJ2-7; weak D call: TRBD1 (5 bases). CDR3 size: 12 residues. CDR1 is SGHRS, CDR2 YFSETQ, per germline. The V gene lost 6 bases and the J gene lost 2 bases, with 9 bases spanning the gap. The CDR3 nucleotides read TGCGCCAGCACCGACAGTACCTACGAGCAGTACTTC. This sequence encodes CASTDSTYEQYF. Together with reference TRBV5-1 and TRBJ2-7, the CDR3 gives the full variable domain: KAGVTQTPRYLIKTRGQQVTLSCSPISGHRSVSWYQQTPGQGLQFLFEYFSETQRNKGNFPGRFSGRQFSNSRSEMNVSTLELGDSALYLCASTDSTYEQYFGPGTRLTVT.

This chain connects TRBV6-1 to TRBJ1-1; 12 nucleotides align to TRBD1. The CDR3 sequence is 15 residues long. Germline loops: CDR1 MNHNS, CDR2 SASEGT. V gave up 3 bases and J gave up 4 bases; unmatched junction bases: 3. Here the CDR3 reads CASSDPGQGATEAFF. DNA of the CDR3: TGTGCCAGCAGTGACCCGGGACAGGGGGCCACTGAAGCTTTCTTT.